Below, 26 T cell receptor beta chains from the same sample are listed, as sequenced in a study of patients and donors after allogeneic stem cell transplantation. TCRdb reanalysed the RT-PCR reads using MiXCR and keeps one entry per CDR3 protein. This sample has about 960,000 distinct CDR3 sequences, with about 20% found just once. The source material was blood, either unsorted or a sorted T cell fraction (not recorded which). The receptors shown here come from a human donor who was either an allogeneic HSCT recipient or a stem cell or donor lymphocyte infusion donor (not recorded which). It is not recorded whose cells these are; they may come from a transplant donor.

This clonotype has more than one count but fewer than ten. The chain couples TRBV4-1 to TRBJ2-6; tentatively, D is TRBD1 (5 bases). CDR3 length: 18 residues. V was pared by 3 bases and J by 2 bases, with 17 bases between. The V gene's germline CDR1 is MGHRA and CDR2 YSYEKL. Written as DNA, the CDR3 is TGCGCCAGCAGCCACTGGATAGGGGTCCTCACTGGGGCCAACGTCCTGACTTTC. Protein product: CASSHWIGVLTGANVLTF.

This clonotype was observed at least ten times. The gene calls are TRBV20-1 and TRBJ2-7, with TRBD2 matching over 8 bases. The CDR3 is 14 amino acids. The V segment lost 6 bases and the J segment 4 bases; nucleotides outside the gene matches: 11. Germline-derived CDR1 and CDR2 are DFQATT and SNEGSKA (reference sequence). The CDR3: CSATSAGVSYEQYF. The DNA for the CDR3 is TGCAGTGCCACCTCAGCGGGAGTGAGTTACGAGCAGTACTTC.

This clonotype was seen ten or more times. The genes are TRBV24-1 and TRBJ2-2, with D possibly matching TRBD1 (5 bases). Trimming took off 4 bases at V and 6 bases at J, with 14 bases between the two ends. Germline CDR1 and CDR2: KGHDR and SFDVKD. This CDR3 region has 15 residues. The CDR3, as DNA: TGTGCCACCAGTGAGTCCCGTCAGGGTGCCGGGGAGCTGTTTTTT. The encoded protein is CATSESRQGAGELFF.

This clonotype was seen more than once but under ten times. This chain uses TRBV12-3 or TRBV12-4 with TRBJ1-5; D might be TRBD1 (5 bases). This CDR3 region has 15 residues. V was trimmed by 3 bases and J by 1 base, leaving 10 bases between them. This chain's CDR3 is CASSFRVESNQPQHF. DNA for the CDR3: TGTGCCAGCAGTTTCAGGGTCGAGAGCAATCAGCCCCAGCATTTT.

This clonotype was seen only a few times. This chain joins TRBV12-3 or TRBV12-4 and TRBJ2-5; D gene unclear. This CDR3 is 14 amino acids long. V dropped 4 bases and J dropped 4 bases, with 13 bases sitting between them. CDR3 in DNA: TGTGCCAGCAGTTGGTACTCCGGTGGAGAGACCCAGTACTTC. Amino acid sequence: CASSWYSGGETQYF.

V usage is TRBV5-5 and J usage is TRBJ2-7, with D perhaps assigned TRBD1 or TRBD2 (7 bases each). Germline lookup yields CDR1 SGHKS and CDR2 YYEKEE (reference sequence). The V end was cut by 4 bases, the J end by 7 bases, with 15 bases between. This CDR3 is 13 amino acids long. CDR3 sequence reads: CASSLGRGREQYF. DNA of the CDR3: TGTGCCAGCAGCCTTGGGAGGGGGCGAGAGCAGTACTTC.

This clonotype appeared once. The V call is TRBV7-6, the J call TRBJ1-2; D gene unclear. Germline loops: CDR1 SGHVS, CDR2 FNYEAQ. The germline V and J ends were trimmed by 4 bases and 4 bases, with 22 bases remaining between them. The CDR3 spans 17 residues. As DNA, the CDR3 is TGTGCCAGCAGCTCCACGGGAAAGACTAAGTTGGGCTATGGCTACACCTTC. Translated, it gives CASSSTGKTKLGYGYTF.

The rearrangement uses TRBV7-9 and TRBJ2-3; 8 bases line up with TRBD2. V lost 5 bases to trimming and J lost 0 bases; unmatched junction nucleotides: 4. Germline assignment: CDR1 SEHNR and CDR2 FQNEAQ (reference sequence). The CDR3 totals 15 residues. The CDR3 is CASSRRGGSTDTQYF. For the CDR3, the DNA is TGTGCCAGCAGCCGACGGGGGGGTAGCACAGATACGCAGTATTTT. Complete variable domain (other parts from reference TRBV7-9 and TRBJ2-3): DTGVSQNPRHKITKRGQNVTFRCDPISEHNRLYWYRQTLGQGPEFLTYFQNEAQLEKSRLLSDRFSAERPKGSFSTLEIQRTEQGDSAMYLCASSRRGGSTDTQYFGPGTRLTVL.

V usage is TRBV28 and J usage is TRBJ2-3; D not resolved. V was pared by 3 bases and J by 2 bases, with 12 bases between. The CDR3 contains 15 residues. Germline lookup yields CDR1 MDHEN and CDR2 SYDVKM. The CDR3 region is CASSFRKGNTDTQYF. CDR3 in DNA: TGTGCCAGCAGTTTCCGCAAAGGAAACACAGATACGCAGTATTTT.

The chain carries TRBV12-3 or TRBV12-4 and TRBJ2-2, with TRBD1 matching over 8 bases. CDR3 size: 15 residues. The V gene end was trimmed by 10 bases and the J gene end by 5 bases; junction bases not matched to a gene: 12. As DNA, the CDR3 is TGTGCCATCCTTAGATCGGACAGGGTGACCGGGGAGCTGTTTTTT. Translated: CAILRSDRVTGELFF.

This chain connects TRBV12-3 or TRBV12-4 to TRBJ1-1, with TRBD1 as a possible D gene (6 bases). The CDR3 has 14 amino acids. V was pared by 5 bases and J by 5 bases, with 15 bases between. Here the CDR3 DNA reads TGTGCCAGCAGTCTCCAATTACAGGGAACTGAAGCTTTCTTT. This sequence encodes CASSLQLQGTEAFF.

The chain employs TRBV12-3 or TRBV12-4 and TRBJ2-7, with 7 bases matching TRBD2. The CDR3 loop spans 17 amino acids. Trimming took 2 bases from V and 0 from J; bases not matched to a gene: 10. The CDR3 DNA reads as TGTGCCAGCAGTTTATCGTTGGGGAGGGCGCACTCCTACGAGCAGTACTTC. This gives the protein CASSLSLGRAHSYEQYF.

The chain recombines TRBV14 with TRBJ2-1; 9 nucleotides line up with TRBD1. The CDR3 is 18 amino acids. V was pared by 2 bases and J by 7 bases, with 15 bases of the junction left unmatched. CDR1 is SGHDN and CDR2 is FVKESK in the germline V gene. CDR3 region: CASSQSYRWGQGRNEQFF. The CDR3 DNA reads as TGTGCCAGCAGCCAATCTTACCGATGGGGACAGGGACGGAATGAGCAGTTCTTC.

The CDR3, as DNA: TGTGCTAGTGGTCCTGGCACTCTTAGGTGGGACACCGGGGAGCTGTTTTTT. It encodes CASGPGTLRWDTGELFF. The V call is TRBV12-5, the J call TRBJ2-2; D is unresolved. The CDR3 runs 17 residues. The germline V gene encodes CDR1 LGHNT and CDR2 FRNRAP. V dropped 5 bases and J dropped 3 bases, with 19 bases sitting between them.

The table lists this clonotype with a few counts. The V gene is TRBV2, the J gene TRBJ1-1; 9 nucleotides match TRBD1. Germline values: CDR1 SNHLY, CDR2 FYNNEI. This CDR3 has 13 residues. Trimming took 3 bases from V and 6 from J; bases not matched to a gene: 2. The DNA for the CDR3 is TGTGCCAGCAGTGAGACAGGGGGAGCTGAAGCTTTCTTT. It translates to CASSETGGAEAFF.

The CDR3 is CASSYPRDRLANEQFF. CDR3 in DNA: TGTGCCAGCAGCTATCCGAGGGATAGACTCGCAAATGAGCAGTTCTTC. This chain joins TRBV7-2 and TRBJ2-1; perhaps TRBD2 as D (5 bases). The CDR3 runs to 16 residues. V was cut by 4 bases and J by 7 bases, with 20 bases left in between. CDR1 and CDR2 from the germline V gene are SGHTA and FQGNSA.

This clonotype occurred a few times. The chain uses TRBV20-1 and TRBJ2-7, with D maybe TRBD2 (6 bases). The CDR3 consists of 14 residues. Per germline, CDR1 DFQATT and CDR2 SNEGSKA (reference sequence). V was shortened by 5 bases and J by 3 bases, with 17 bases between the two germline ends. This CDR3 is CSADPGGGLYEQYF. The CDR3 nucleotides are TGCAGTGCTGACCCCGGGGGTGGTCTCTACGAGCAGTACTTC.

This clonotype was observed a few times. This chain joins TRBV4-2 and TRBJ2-2; the D is unclear. Germline CDR1 is LGHNA and CDR2 is YNFKEQ. The CDR3 sequence is 14 residues long. Trimming removed 4 bases from V and 2 bases from J, with 8 bases in between. DNA of the CDR3: TGTGCCAGCAGCCCGACGGCAAACACCGGGGAGCTGTTTTTT. Translating gives CASSPTANTGELFF.

The chain uses TRBV6-2 or TRBV6-3 and TRBJ2-1; 7 bases map to TRBD2. The CDR3 has 15 amino acids. Germline CDR1 is MNHEY and CDR2 is SVGEGT. Germline trimming cut 0 bases from V and 4 bases from J; bases unmatched to any gene: 3. CDR3 amino acids: CASSYSPSGYNEQFF. As DNA, the CDR3 is TGTGCCAGCAGTTACTCGCCTAGCGGTTACAATGAGCAGTTCTTC.

J is TRBJ2-7 and V is TRBV19; tentatively, D is TRBD1 (6 bases). The V end lost 3 bases, the J end lost 3 bases, and 15 bases lay between the germline ends. CDR1 and CDR2 (germline): LNHDA, SQIVND (reference sequence). This CDR3 contains 15 residues. This CDR3 is CASSIQGRRSYEQYF. In DNA form, the CDR3 reads TGTGCCAGTAGTATCCAGGGGAGAAGAAGCTACGAGCAGTACTTC.

This clonotype turned up a few times. The rearrangement uses TRBV30 and TRBJ2-1; the D is unclear. Germline V gives CDR1 GTSNPN, CDR2 SVGIG (reference sequence). CDR3 length: 13 residues. Trimming cost V 1 base and J 9 bases, with 13 bases left between them. The DNA of the CDR3 is TGTGCCTGGAGTGGGCAACATTCGGGTGAGCAGTTCTTC. This codes for CAWSGQHSGEQFF.

This clonotype was detected many times. The rearrangement links TRBV29-1 to TRBJ2-2; D call uncertain. The CDR3 contains 13 residues. Germline CDR1 SQVTM, CDR2 ANQGSEA. Trimming stripped 7 bases from V and 2 bases from J, with 11 bases between. CDR3 DNA sequence: TGCAGCGCGTGCGCAACTAACACCGGGGAGCTGTTTTTT. Its translation is CSACATNTGELFF.

This clonotype showed up just a few times. The rearrangement links TRBV11-2 to TRBJ2-1; D uncertain. Germline V lookup: CDR1 SGHAT, CDR2 FQNNGV. Trimming took off 5 bases at V and 7 bases at J, with 6 bases between the two ends. The CDR3 consists of 11 residues. CDR3: CASSGQNEQFF. In DNA, the CDR3 is TGTGCCAGCAGCGGCCAGAATGAGCAGTTCTTC.

This sequence joins TRBV6-5 and TRBJ1-1; no firm D call. This CDR3 spans 16 amino acids. V lost 2 bases, J lost 5 bases, and 18 bases lay in between. Germline V gene lookup returns CDR1 MNHEY and CDR2 SVGAGI. This chain's CDR3 is CASSYPNQDGRTEAFF. The CDR3 coding sequence is TGTGCCAGCAGTTACCCCAACCAGGACGGGAGGACTGAAGCTTTCTTT.

The chain links TRBV4-2 to TRBJ1-1; D perhaps matches TRBD1 (5 bases). Trimming pared 3 bases from V and 5 bases from J, leaving 16 bases between. CDR1 and CDR2 from the germline V gene are LGHNA and YNFKEQ. The CDR3 has 15 amino acids. The CDR3 is CASSHELQAGTEAFF. The CDR3 DNA reads as TGTGCCAGCAGCCACGAATTACAGGCGGGGACTGAAGCTTTCTTT.

The sample holds a few counts of this clonotype. The rearrangement uses TRBV14 and TRBJ2-1; the match to TRBD2 covers 7 bases. Trimming took 5 bases from V and 6 from J; bases not matched to a gene: 7. Germline assignment: CDR1 SGHDN and CDR2 FVKESK. This CDR3 contains 14 residues. CDR3 coding DNA: TGTGCCAGCAGCGGGCGGGAGTGGGGCAATGAGCAGTTCTTC. Protein sequence: CASSGREWGNEQFF. Full variable domain (remainder filled in from reference TRBV14 and TRBJ2-1): EAGVTQFPSHSVIEKGQTVTLRCDPISGHDNLYWYRRVMGKEIKFLLHFVKESKQDESGMPNNRFLAERTGGTYSTLKVQPAELEDSGVYFCASSGREWGNEQFFGPGTRLTVL.